This T cell receptor beta chain was obtained from a study of metastatic and nonmetastatic thyroid tumors. The V end was cut by 3 bases, the J end by 9 bases, with 26 bases between. CDR1 and CDR2 from the germline V gene are DFQATT and SNEGSKA (reference sequence). This CDR3 region has 16 residues. This clone was detected many times. TCRdb reprocessed the PCR reads using MiXCR. The table includes some 86,000 clones, 9.5% to 15% detected once. No treatment of any kind had been given to any patient before thyroid surgery. The genes are TRBV20-1 and TRBJ1-1; TRBD1 might be the D (5 bases). This receptor was taken from a female donor with papillary thyroid cancer or a benign thyroid nodule (not recorded which). Some clones in this sample may be carry-over from other donors' samples. Sequencing was carried out using tumor tissue. The chain's CDR3 is CSARLPVQNAWGKAFF. The CDR3 region has the DNA TGCAGTGCTAGGCTCCCGGTCCAGAACGCCTGGGGGAAAGCTTTCTTT.